This TCR beta chain is drawn from a study of blood T cell repertoires in COVID-19. Method: immunoSEQ multiplex PCR; TCRdb's copy keeps in-frame clones and lacks some. The sample shows roughly 200,000 clones, 75% to 90% of them seen only once. Sequencing was carried out using PBMCs or T cells enriched from blood (not recorded which). The TCR was taken from a woman aged 40 to 55 with acute COVID-19.

CDR3 loop: CASSLLELYEQYF. The CDR3 DNA reads TGTGCCAGCAGCTTACTAGAGCTCTACGAGCAGTACTTC. This chain connects TRBV11-2 to TRBJ2-7; D call uncertain. The CDR3 contains 13 residues. With 2 bases removed from V and 3 bases from J, the gap between germline ends came to 8 bases. In germline, CDR1 is SGHAT, CDR2 FQNNGV.